The sequence of this T cell receptor beta chain was determined in a study of blood T cell repertoires in COVID-19. About the study: The United States, Italy and Spain supplied acute and convalescent COVID-19 samples. T cells, B-cell-depleted T cells, or PBMCs provided the cDNA or gDNA that served as material.

Germline lookup yields CDR1 GTSNPN and CDR2 SVGIG (reference sequence). The CDR3 contains 14 residues. The junction had 5 bases not matched to a gene; V was cut back by 3 bases and J by 3 bases. In the source study's methods: Scientists estimated how many nucleated cells there were by amplifying reference gene primers. Profiled with immunoSEQ multiplex PCR; TCRdb holds only in-frame clones, not every one. The DNA was the basis for D and trimming; V, J and clone size are from that table. The data contain about 200,000 clones, roughly 81% of them singletons. This TCR came from a woman of 80 years or more with acute or convalescent COVID-19. Sample: peripheral blood. V is TRBV30 and J is TRBJ2-3; 8 bases fit TRBD2. For the CDR3, the DNA is TGTGCCTGGAGCCGGGAGGGCGGTACAGATACGCAGTATTTT. As protein: CAWSREGGTDTQYF.